Following are 15 T cell receptor beta chains from one sample sequenced in a study of blood T cells in healthy people across ages. The authors ran a second PCR of about 6 to 11 cycles using a sample-barcoded 5' primer and a J-beta primer mix. One entry per CDR3 protein results from TCRdb running MiXCR on the 5' RACE reads. This sample has 1.5 million to 2 million distinct CDR3 sequences; roughly two fifths occur once, and the top ten carry under 25%. Input material: blood. Receptors were obtained from a human donor in good health.

This clonotype was counted between two and nine times. This rearrangement joins TRBV29-1 to TRBJ1-2, with 10 bases lining up with TRBD1. The germline gives CDR1 SQVTM, CDR2 ANQGSEA. CDR3 length: 15 residues. V trimming: 6 bases; J trimming: 0 bases; junction bases outside the gene matches: 7. The CDR3, as DNA: TGCAGCGTCTCCGGGACAGGGGTGACTAACTATGGCTACACCTTC. Protein sequence: CSVSGTGVTNYGYTF.

This clonotype was recorded at least ten times. The chain employs TRBV20-1 and TRBJ2-7, with D maybe TRBD1 (6 bases). In germline, CDR1 is DFQATT, CDR2 SNEGSKA (reference sequence). The V gene lost 5 bases and the J gene lost 2 bases, with 10 bases spanning the gap. CDR3 length equals 12 residues. Written as DNA, the CDR3 is TGCAGTGCTGGACAGAACCCCTACGAGCAGTACTTC. Translating gives CSAGQNPYEQYF.

This clonotype was observed a handful of times. The CDR3: CASSFSAGDEQFF. The CDR3 nucleotides read TGTGCCAGCAGCTTTTCAGCCGGGGATGAGCAGTTCTTC. J is TRBJ2-1 and V is TRBV7-2; D may be TRBD2 (5 bases). Germline CDR1 SGHTA, CDR2 FQGNSA. CDR3 length equals 13 residues. Trimming stripped 3 bases from V and 8 bases from J, with 11 bases between.

J is TRBJ2-7 and V is TRBV4-3; TRBD1 is a possible D gene (7 bases). The V gene's germline CDR1 is LGHNA and CDR2 YSLEER. The CDR3 length is 16 residues. V was pared by 3 bases and J by 4 bases, with 19 bases between. DNA for the CDR3: TGCGCCAGCAGCCAGGGACAGCAGGGGAGGAATTACGAGCAGTACTTC. It translates to CASSQGQQGRNYEQYF.

V is TRBV7-2 and J is TRBJ2-3, with D perhaps assigned TRBD1 or TRBD2 (5 bases each). This CDR3 spans 15 amino acids. The ends were cut back, 1 base at V and 1 base at J, with 9 bases in the middle. The V gene's germline CDR1 is SGHTA and CDR2 FQGNSA. The CDR3 DNA follows: TGTGCCAGCAGCTTAGGGGACCCCCGCACAGATACGCAGTATTTT. Amino acids: CASSLGDPRTDTQYF.

This clonotype was detected a few times. The chain recombines TRBV6-2 or TRBV6-3 with TRBJ2-7; D remains unclear. The CDR3 consists of 12 residues. In germline, CDR1 is MNHEY, CDR2 SVGEGT. Trimming left V 5 bases short and J 6 bases short, with 11 bases between. This CDR3 reads CASSMRIGEQYF. The CDR3, as DNA: TGTGCCAGCAGTATGAGGATCGGCGAGCAGTACTTC.

The rearrangement joins TRBV20-1 to TRBJ2-7; 7 nucleotides match TRBD1. This CDR3 has 15 amino acids. Trimming took 1 base from V and 3 from J; bases not matched to a gene: 9. Germline CDR1 DFQATT, CDR2 SNEGSKA (reference sequence). The CDR3 nucleotides read TGCAGTGCTAGAGGGGATGGAACAGGGGTCTACGAGCAGTACTTC. It yields the protein CSARGDGTGVYEQYF.

This chain links TRBV12-3 or TRBV12-4 with TRBJ2-1; D call uncertain. TRBJ2-7 explains the end of the DNA better; the J call may be wrong. The CDR3 contains 14 residues. CDR3 nucleotides: TGTGCCAGCAGTTTGTATAGCTCCTACAATGAGCAGTACTTC. Its translation: CASSLYSSYNEQYF.

A remark on this clonotype: Since a much larger clone is just one base distant, this may be a read error. In nucleotides, the CDR3 is TGTGCCAGCGGCCAAATAGGTCTTCAAGAGACCCAGTACTTC. Protein: CASGQIGLQETQYF. V and J are TRBV4-2 and TRBJ2-7; D gene ambiguous. The end of the DNA fits TRBJ2-5 better, so the J call may be wrong. Looked up from germline, CDR1 is LGHNA and CDR2 is YNFKEQ. This CDR3 has 14 residues.

Note on this clonotype: One end of the junction is discordant with germline, which a read error may explain. The rearrangement uses TRBV28 and TRBJ1-2; D is unresolved. Germline loops: CDR1 MDHEN, CDR2 SYDVKM. The CDR3 is 17 residues long. The CDR3 DNA reads as TGTACCAGCAGTTTATTTCCAGCCAAGGGTACTAACTATGGCTACACCTTC. The encoded protein is CTSSLFPAKGTNYGYTF.

Turning to this clonotype: An end of the junction does not agree with germline; a read error may underlie this. This chain links TRBV24-1 with TRBJ1-2, with a possible D match to TRBD1 (5 bases). This CDR3 comprises 16 residues. Germline assignment: CDR1 KGHDR and CDR2 SFDVKD. The CDR3 DNA is TGTGCCACCAGTGACCCGGGGACGGAAGCTAACTATGACTACACCTTC. It codes for CATSDPGTEANYDYTF.

The genes are TRBV25-1 and TRBJ2-3, with 8 positions matching TRBD2. The germline V gene has CDR1 MGHDK and CDR2 SYGVNS. CDR3 length equals 16 residues. V shed 2 bases and J 4 bases; nucleotides not matched to a gene: 8. CDR3 sequence: CASSEIGRGEADTQYF. In nucleotides, the CDR3 is TGTGCCAGCAGTGAAATAGGGCGGGGGGAAGCAGATACGCAGTATTTT.

The chain combines TRBV6-5 with TRBJ2-3; TRBD2 aligns across 8 bases. Germline V gene sequence: CDR1 MNHEY, CDR2 SVGAGI. Trimming took 0 bases from V and 3 from J; bases not matched to a gene: 5. The CDR3 is 16 amino acids. The CDR3 nucleotides are TGTGCCAGCAGTTACTCAGGCGGGGGGTGGACAGATACGCAGTATTTT. This encodes CASSYSGGGWTDTQYF.

A few counts support this clonotype. The chain has TRBV6-6 and TRBJ2-7, with D possibly being TRBD1 (6 bases). The ends were cut back, 7 bases at V and 7 bases at J, with 14 bases in the middle. The CDR3 sequence is 12 residues long. The V gene's germline CDR1 is MNHNY and CDR2 SVGAGI (reference sequence). CDR3 protein: CASTDRWREQYF. The CDR3 nucleotides read TGTGCCAGCACCGACAGGTGGCGTGAGCAGTACTTC.

This chain joins TRBV12-3 or TRBV12-4 and TRBJ1-4; D is possibly TRBD1 (5 bases). V gave up 1 base and J gave up 2 bases, with 14 bases separating them. The length of the CDR3 is 17 residues. CDR3 sequence (DNA): TGTGCCAGCAGTTTAGGCCTCAGGGTAGGGACTAATGAAAAACTGTTTTTT. It encodes CASSLGLRVGTNEKLFF.